The 4 T cell receptor beta chains below all came from one sample that was sequenced in a study of T cell responses to AZD1222 COVID-19 vaccine. Produced via immunoSEQ multiplex PCR; TCRdb's table is partial and in-frame only. This table holds 80,000 to 100,000 clones, 70% to 90% found once. The sequenced sample was peripheral blood, obtained 28 days after the second AZD1222 dose. The receptor set was obtained from an adult who received the AZD1222 COVID-19 vaccine.

This clone was found once. The J gene is TRBJ2-2, the V gene TRBV29-1, with D perhaps assigned TRBD1 or TRBD2 (6 bases each). Germline CDR1 is SQVTM and CDR2 is ANQGSEA. This CDR3 comprises 14 residues. V gave up 3 bases and J gave up 2 bases, with 10 bases separating them. CDR3 bases: TGCAGCGTTGACGGGGGCCTTAACACCGGGGAGCTGTTTTTT. Protein product: CSVDGGLNTGELFF.

This chain links TRBV6-5 with TRBJ2-3; 11 bases map to TRBD1. Germline CDR1 and CDR2: MNHEY and SVGAGI. With 0 bases clipped from V and 6 bases from J, the junction kept 5 bases outside the gene matches. CDR3 length equals 16 residues. The CDR3 DNA follows: TGTGCCAGCAGTTACTCTAGGACAGGGGGCGCCGATACGCAGTATTTT. Amino acids: CASSYSRTGGADTQYF.

The chain couples TRBV9 to TRBJ1-6; unclear D gene. In germline, CDR1 is SGDLS, CDR2 YYNGEE. V lost 1 base and J 0 bases, leaving 2 bases between the germline ends. The CDR3 contains 14 residues. The CDR3 region has the DNA TGTGCCAGCAGCGTAAGCTCCTATAATTCACCCCTCCACTTT. This gives the protein CASSVSSYNSPLHF.

V usage is TRBV18 and J usage is TRBJ2-7, with 7 bases lining up with TRBD1. CDR3 length: 13 residues. V lost 5 bases to trimming and J lost 7 bases; unmatched junction nucleotides: 8. Germline V gene data show CDR1 as KGHSH and CDR2 as LQKENI. The CDR3 region has the DNA TGTGCCAGCTCATTTTTATTACAGGGGGAGCAGTACGTC. Its protein is CASSFLLQGEQYV.